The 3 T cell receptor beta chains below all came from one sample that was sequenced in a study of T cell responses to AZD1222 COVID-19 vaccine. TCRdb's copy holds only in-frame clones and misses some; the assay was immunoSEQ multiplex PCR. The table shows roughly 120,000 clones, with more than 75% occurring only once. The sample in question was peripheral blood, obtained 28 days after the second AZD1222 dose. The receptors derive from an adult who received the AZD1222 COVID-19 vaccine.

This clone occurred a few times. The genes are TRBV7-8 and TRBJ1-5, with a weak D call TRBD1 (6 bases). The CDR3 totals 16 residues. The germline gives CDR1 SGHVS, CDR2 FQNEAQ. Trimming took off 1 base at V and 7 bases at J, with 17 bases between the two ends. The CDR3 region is CASSLGFVQGSQPQHF. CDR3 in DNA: TGTGCCAGCAGCTTAGGTTTTGTCCAGGGGTCGCAGCCCCAGCATTTT.

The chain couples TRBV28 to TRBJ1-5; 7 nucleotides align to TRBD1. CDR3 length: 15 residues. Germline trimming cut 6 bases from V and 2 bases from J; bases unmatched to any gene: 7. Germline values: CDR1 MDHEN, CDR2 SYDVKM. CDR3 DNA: TGTGCCAGCAGCCCACAGGGGCGAGGCAATCAGCCCCAGCATTTT. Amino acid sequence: CASSPQGRGNQPQHF.

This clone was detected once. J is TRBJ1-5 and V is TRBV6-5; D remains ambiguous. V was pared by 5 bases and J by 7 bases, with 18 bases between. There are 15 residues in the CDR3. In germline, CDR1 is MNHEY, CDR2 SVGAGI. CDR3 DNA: TGTGCCAGCAGTCCCTCCTCGGGGTCGCGGCAGCCCCAGCATTTT. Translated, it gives CASSPSSGSRQPQHF.